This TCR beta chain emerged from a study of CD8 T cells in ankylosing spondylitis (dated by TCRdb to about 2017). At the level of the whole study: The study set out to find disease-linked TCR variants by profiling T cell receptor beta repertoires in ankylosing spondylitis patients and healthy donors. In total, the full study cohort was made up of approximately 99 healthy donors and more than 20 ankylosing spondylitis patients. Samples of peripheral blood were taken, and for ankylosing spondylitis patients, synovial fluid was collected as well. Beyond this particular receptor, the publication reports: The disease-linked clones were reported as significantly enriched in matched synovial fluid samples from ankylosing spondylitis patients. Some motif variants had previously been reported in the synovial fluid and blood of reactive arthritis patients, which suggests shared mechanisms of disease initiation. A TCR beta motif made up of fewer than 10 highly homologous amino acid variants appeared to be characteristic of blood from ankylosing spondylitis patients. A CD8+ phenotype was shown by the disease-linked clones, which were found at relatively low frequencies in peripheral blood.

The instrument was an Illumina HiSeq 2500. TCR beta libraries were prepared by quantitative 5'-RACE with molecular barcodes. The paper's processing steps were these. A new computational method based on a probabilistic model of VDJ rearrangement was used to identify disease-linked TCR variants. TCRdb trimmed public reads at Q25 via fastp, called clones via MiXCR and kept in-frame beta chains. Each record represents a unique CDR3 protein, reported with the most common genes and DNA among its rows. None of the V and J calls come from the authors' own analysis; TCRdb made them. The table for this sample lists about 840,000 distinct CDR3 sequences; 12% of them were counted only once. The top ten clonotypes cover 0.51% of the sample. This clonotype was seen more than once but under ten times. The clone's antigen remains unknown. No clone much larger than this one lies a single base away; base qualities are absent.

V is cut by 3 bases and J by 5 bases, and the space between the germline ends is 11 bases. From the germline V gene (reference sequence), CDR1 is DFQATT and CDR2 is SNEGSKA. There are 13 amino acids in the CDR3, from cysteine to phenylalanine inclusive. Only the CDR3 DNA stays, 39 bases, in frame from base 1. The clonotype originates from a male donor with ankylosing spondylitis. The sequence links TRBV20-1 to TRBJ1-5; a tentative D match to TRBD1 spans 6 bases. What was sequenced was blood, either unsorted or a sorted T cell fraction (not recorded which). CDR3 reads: CSARSGADQPQHF. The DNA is TGCAGTGCTAGGTCAGGGGCTGATCAGCCCCAGCATTTT.